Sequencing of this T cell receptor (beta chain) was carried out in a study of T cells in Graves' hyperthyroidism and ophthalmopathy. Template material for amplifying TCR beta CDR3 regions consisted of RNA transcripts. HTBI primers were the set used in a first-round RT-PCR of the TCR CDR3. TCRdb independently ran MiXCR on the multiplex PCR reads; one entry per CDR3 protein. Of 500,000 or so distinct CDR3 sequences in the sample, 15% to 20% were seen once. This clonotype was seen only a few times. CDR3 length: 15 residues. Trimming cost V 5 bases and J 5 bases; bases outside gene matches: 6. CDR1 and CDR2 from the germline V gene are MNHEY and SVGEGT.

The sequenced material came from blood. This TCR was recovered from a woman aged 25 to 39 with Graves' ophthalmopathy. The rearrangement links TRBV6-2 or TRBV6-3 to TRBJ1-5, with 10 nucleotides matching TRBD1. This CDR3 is CASSRGQGFDQPQHF. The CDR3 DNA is TGTGCCAGCAGTAGGGGACAGGGGTTTGATCAGCCCCAGCATTTT.